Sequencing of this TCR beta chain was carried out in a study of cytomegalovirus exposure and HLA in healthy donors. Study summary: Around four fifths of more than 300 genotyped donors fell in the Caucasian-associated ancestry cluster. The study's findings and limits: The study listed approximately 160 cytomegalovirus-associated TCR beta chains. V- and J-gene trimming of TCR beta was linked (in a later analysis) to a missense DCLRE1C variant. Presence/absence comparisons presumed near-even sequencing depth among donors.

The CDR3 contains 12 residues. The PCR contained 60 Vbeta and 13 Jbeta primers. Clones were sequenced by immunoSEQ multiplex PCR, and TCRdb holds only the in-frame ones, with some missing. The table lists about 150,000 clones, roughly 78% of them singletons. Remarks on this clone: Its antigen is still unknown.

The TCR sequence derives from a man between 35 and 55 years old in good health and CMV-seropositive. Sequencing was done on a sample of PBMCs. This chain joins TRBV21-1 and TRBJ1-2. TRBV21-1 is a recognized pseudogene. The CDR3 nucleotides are TGTGCCAGCAGAGGGAGTAACTATGGCTACACCTTC. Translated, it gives CASRGSNYGYTF.